This T cell receptor (beta chain) was sequenced during a study of T cells in Graves' hyperthyroidism and ophthalmopathy. Researchers took RNA transcripts and amplified the TCR beta CDR3 regions from them. The HTBI primer set drove a first-round RT-PCR of the TCR CDR3. Each CDR3 protein is one row after TCRdb ran MiXCR on the multiplex PCR reads. Among a few hundred thousand distinct CDR3 sequences, around 14% were seen once, and the ten largest hold 5.5% to 7.5%. Germline assignment: CDR1 SQVTM and CDR2 ANQGSEA. The CDR3 is 14 amino acids. V was cut by 4 bases and J by 5 bases, with 17 bases left in between. The diagnostic basis comprised clinical symptoms, serum thyroxine and TRAb, thyroid ultrasound and orbital computed tomography.

The clonotype comes from a woman in her twenties or thirties with Graves' hyperthyroidism that later progressed to Graves' ophthalmopathy. Sequencing input: blood. This rearrangement joins TRBV29-1 to TRBJ2-5, with D possibly called TRBD1 or TRBD2 (5 bases each). DNA for the CDR3: TGCAGCGTTGCGAGGGACCGACAGACGGAGACCCAGTACTTC. Encoded protein: CSVARDRQTETQYF.